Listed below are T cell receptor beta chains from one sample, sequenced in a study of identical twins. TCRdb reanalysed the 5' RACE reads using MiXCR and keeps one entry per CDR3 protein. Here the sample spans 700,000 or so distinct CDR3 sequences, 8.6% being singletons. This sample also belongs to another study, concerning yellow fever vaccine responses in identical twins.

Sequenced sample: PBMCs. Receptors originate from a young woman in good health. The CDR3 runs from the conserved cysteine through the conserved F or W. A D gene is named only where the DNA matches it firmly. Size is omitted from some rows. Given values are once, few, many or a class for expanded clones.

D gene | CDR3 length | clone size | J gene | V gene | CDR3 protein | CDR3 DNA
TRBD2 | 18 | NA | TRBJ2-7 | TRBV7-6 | CASSLGASSGSPTYEQYF | TGTGCCAGCAGCTTAGGGGCGTCTAGCGGGAGTCCCACCTACGAGCAGTACTTC
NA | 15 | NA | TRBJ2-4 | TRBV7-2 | CASSLEQGQGNIQYF | TGTGCCAGCAGCTTAGAGCAGGGCCAAGGGAACATTCAGTACTTC
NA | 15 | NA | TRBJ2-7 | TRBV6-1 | CASTPGGAARNEQYF | TGTGCCAGCACTCCCGGAGGGGCCGCGCGGAACGAGCAGTACTTC
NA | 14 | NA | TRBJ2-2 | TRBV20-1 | CSASPLRDTGELFF | TGCAGTGCTAGCCCCCTACGAGACACCGGGGAGCTGTTTTTT
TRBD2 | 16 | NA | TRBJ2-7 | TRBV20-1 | CSARDTRGESSYEQYF | TGCAGTGCTAGAGATACCCGGGGGGAGAGCTCCTACGAGCAGTACTTC
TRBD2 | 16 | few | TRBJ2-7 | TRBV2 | CASSEVDRRESYEQYF | TGTGCCAGCAGTGAAGTAGATCGGCGGGAGTCCTACGAGCAGTACTTC
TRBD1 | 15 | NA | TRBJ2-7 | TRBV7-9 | CASSPPSDRTGEQYF | TGTGCCAGCAGCCCGCCATCGGACAGGACGGGCGAGCAGTACTTC
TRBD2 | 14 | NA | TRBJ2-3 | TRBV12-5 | CASGLTSGSDTQYF | TGTGCTAGTGGTTTAACTAGCGGGAGCGATACGCAGTATTTT
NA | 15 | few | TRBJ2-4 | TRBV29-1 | CSVETPGLNKNIQYF | TGCAGCGTTGAAACCCCGGGACTTAACAAAAACATTCAGTACTTC
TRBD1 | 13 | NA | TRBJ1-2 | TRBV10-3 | CAVVDREDYGYTF | TGTGCCGTAGTAGACAGGGAGGACTATGGCTACACCTTC
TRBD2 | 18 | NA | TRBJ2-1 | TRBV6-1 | CASSRGLAGDGLQNEQFF | TGTGCCAGCAGCCGAGGACTAGCGGGAGATGGGCTACAGAATGAGCAGTTCTTC
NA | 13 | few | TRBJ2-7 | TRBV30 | CAWSVGGTNEQYF | TGTGCCTGGAGTGTAGGAGGTACGAACGAGCAGTACTTC
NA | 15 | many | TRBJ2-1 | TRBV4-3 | CASSQEISSYNEQFF | TGCGCCAGCAGCCAAGAAATTAGCTCCTACAATGAGCAGTTCTTC
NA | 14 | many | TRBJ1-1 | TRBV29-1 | CSVVFRTGNTEAFF | TGCAGCGTTGTTTTTAGGACGGGGAACACTGAAGCTTTCTTT
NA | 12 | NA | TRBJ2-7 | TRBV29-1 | CSVELRGYEQYF | TGCAGCGTTGAACTCAGGGGTTACGAGCAGTACTTC
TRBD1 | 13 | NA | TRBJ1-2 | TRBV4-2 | CASSRDRGFDYTF | TGTGCCAGCAGCCGGGACAGGGGTTTTGACTACACCTTC
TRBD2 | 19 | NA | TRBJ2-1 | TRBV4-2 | CASSDELAGVFRDGDEQFF | TGTGCCAGCAGCGACGAACTAGCGGGAGTTTTTCGGGATGGCGATGAGCAGTTCTTC
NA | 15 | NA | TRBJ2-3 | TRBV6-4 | CASSKQGLLPDTQYF | TGTGCCAGCTCAAAACAGGGTTTGTTACCAGATACGCAGTATTTT
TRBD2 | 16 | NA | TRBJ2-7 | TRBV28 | CASSFDLAGLSYEQYF | TGTGCCAGCAGTTTTGATCTAGCGGGACTCTCCTACGAGCAGTACTTC
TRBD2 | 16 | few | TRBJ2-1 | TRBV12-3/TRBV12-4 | CASSSYGTSGGNEQFF | TGTGCCAGCAGTTCTTACGGGACTAGCGGGGGCAATGAGCAGTTCTTC
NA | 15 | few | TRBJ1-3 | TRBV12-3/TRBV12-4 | CASSLAISSGNTIYF | TGTGCCAGCAGTTTAGCTATCAGCTCTGGAAACACCATATATTTT
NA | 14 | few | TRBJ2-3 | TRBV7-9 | CASSSPTYTDTQYF | TGTGCCAGCAGCTCCCCCACCTACACAGATACGCAGTATTTT
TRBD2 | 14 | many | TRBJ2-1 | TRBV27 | CASSILAPYNEQFF | TGTGCCAGCAGCATACTAGCGCCCTACAATGAGCAGTTCTTC
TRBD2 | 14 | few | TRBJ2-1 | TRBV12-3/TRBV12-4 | CASSLWLAGDEQFF | TGTGCCAGCAGTTTGTGGCTAGCGGGAGATGAGCAGTTCTTC
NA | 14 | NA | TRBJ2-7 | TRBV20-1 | CSARDWRGSHEQYF | TGCAGTGCTAGAGATTGGAGGGGATCCCACGAGCAGTACTTC
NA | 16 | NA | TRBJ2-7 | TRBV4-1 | CASSQVAQLEVYEQYF | TGCGCCAGCAGCCAAGTTGCACAGTTAGAGGTCTACGAGCAGTACTTC
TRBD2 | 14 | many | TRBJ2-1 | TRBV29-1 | CSVSSGSSYNEQFF | TGCAGCGTTTCAAGCGGGAGCTCCTACAATGAGCAGTTCTTC
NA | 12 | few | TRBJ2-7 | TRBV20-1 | CSASARGYEQYF | TGCAGTGCTAGCGCTCGGGGGTACGAGCAGTACTTC
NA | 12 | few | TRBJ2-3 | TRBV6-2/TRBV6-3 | CASSYQLDTQYF | TGTGCCAGCAGTTACCAATTAGATACGCAGTATTTT
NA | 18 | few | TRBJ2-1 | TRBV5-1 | CASSENSGTSDSYNEQFF | TGCGCCAGCAGCGAAAATTCCGGGACTTCAGATTCCTACAATGAGCAGTTCTTC
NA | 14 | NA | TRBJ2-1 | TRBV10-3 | CAISETEQYNEQFF | TGTGCCATCAGTGAAACAGAACAGTACAATGAGCAGTTCTTC
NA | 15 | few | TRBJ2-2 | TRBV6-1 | CASREGGPGSGELFF | TGTGCCAGCAGGGAGGGGGGGCCCGGATCCGGGGAGCTGTTTTTT
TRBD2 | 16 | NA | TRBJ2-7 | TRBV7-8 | CASSLRTSGMEAEQYF | TGTGCCAGCAGCTTAAGGACTAGCGGGATGGAAGCCGAGCAGTACTTC
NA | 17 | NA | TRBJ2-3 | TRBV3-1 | CASSPRQDPAGTDTQYF | TGTGCCAGCAGCCCTCGCCAGGACCCGGCGGGGACAGATACGCAGTATTTT
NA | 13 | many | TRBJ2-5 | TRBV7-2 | CASSLNPQETQYF | TGTGCCAGCAGCTTAAACCCCCAAGAGACCCAGTACTTC
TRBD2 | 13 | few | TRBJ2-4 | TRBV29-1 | CSVRLAGENIQYF | TGCAGCGTTAGACTAGCGGGGGAAAACATTCAGTACTTC
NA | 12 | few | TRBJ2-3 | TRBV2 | CASSVLGGTQYF | TGTGCCAGCAGTGTTTTGGGGGGTACGCAGTATTTT
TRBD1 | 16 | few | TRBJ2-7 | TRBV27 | CASSLKPQGQTYEQYF | TGTGCCAGCAGTTTGAAACCCCAGGGACAGACCTACGAGCAGTACTTC
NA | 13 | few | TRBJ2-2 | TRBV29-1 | CSVVGTATGELFF | TGCAGCGTTGTAGGGACCGCCACCGGGGAGCTGTTTTTT
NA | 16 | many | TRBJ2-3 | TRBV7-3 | CASSLMLGELTNTQYF | TGTGCCAGCAGCTTAATGTTGGGGGAATTAACGAATACGCAGTATTTT
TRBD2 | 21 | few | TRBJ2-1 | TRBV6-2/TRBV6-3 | CASSYWTPSFKAGGPYNEQFF | TGTGCCAGCAGTTACTGGACCCCATCCTTTAAAGCGGGAGGGCCTTACAATGAGCAGTTCTTC
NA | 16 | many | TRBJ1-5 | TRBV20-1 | CSASPLTGYSNQPQHF | TGCAGTGCTAGTCCTCTGACAGGCTATAGCAATCAGCCCCAGCATTTT
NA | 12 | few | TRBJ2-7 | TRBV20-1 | CSATLTDYEQYF | TGCAGTGCCACCTTGACGGACTACGAGCAGTACTTC
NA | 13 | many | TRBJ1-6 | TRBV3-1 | CASSQTDTSAAHF | TGTGCCAGCAGCCAAACAGACACCTCGGCAGCCCACTTT
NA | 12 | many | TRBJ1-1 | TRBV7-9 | CASSLSNTEAFF | TGTGCCAGCAGTTTATCAAACACTGAAGCTTTCTTT
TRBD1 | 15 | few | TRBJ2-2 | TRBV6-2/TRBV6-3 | CASSDRDRGRGELFF | TGTGCCAGCAGTGACCGGGACAGGGGGCGAGGGGAGCTGTTTTTT
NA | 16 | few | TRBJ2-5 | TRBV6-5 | CASSYLQGVAEETQYF | TGTGCCAGCAGTTACCTCCAAGGTGTAGCGGAAGAGACCCAGTACTTC
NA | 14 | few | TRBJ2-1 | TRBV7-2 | CASSLGRLHNEQFF | TGTGCCAGCAGCTTAGGTAGACTTCACAATGAGCAGTTCTTC
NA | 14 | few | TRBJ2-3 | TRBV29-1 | CSVEDRDAPPGQYF | TGCAGCGTTGAAGACCGGGACGCACCCCCGGGGCAGTATTTT
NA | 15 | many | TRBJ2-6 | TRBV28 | CASSILRSGANVLTF | TGTGCCAGCAGTATCTTGCGCTCTGGGGCCAACGTCCTGACTTTC
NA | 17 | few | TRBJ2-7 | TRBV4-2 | CASSQDTQGLRGYEQYF | TGTGCCAGCAGCCAAGATACACAAGGGTTAAGGGGATACGAGCAGTACTTC